The 20 T cell receptor beta chains presented below share a single source sample, sequenced in a study of Ad26.COV2.S vaccination and SARS-CoV-2 variants. Described treatment: 19 received Ad26.COV2.S at low or high dose, single or two shots; roughly five received placebo; per-sample allocation not given. Sampling occurred on day 63 after the first vaccine or placebo injection. Repertoires were generated with immunoSEQ multiplex PCR, while TCRdb's copy carries only in-frame clones and drops some. The top ten hold around 3.7% of the sample, which has a few hundred thousand clones, 87% seen once. The sample consisted of peripheral blood, taken in a trial of Ad26.COV2.S vaccine versus placebo. These TCRs come from a person between 18 and 65 years old who received the Ad26.COV2.S COVID-19 vaccine or a placebo.

This clone was found a few times. The chain couples TRBV2 to TRBJ2-7, with 8 bases that match TRBD1. Germline V gives CDR1 SNHLY, CDR2 FYNNEI. This CDR3 region has 14 residues. After removal of 6 bases from V and 3 bases from J, the junction contained 7 bases not matched to a gene. The CDR3 DNA follows: TGTGCCAGCAGCAAACGGACAGGGAGCTACGAGCAGTACTTC. It is translated as CASSKRTGSYEQYF.

This clone appeared a few times. The chain employs TRBV19 and TRBJ1-2; unclear D gene. The ends were cut back, 8 bases at V and 4 bases at J, with 11 bases in the middle. The germline V gene has CDR1 LNHDA and CDR2 SQIVND (reference sequence). This CDR3 comprises 12 residues. CDR3 residues: CASRSLGYGYTF. The CDR3 nucleotides are TGTGCCAGTCGCTCTTTAGGCTATGGCTACACCTTC.

The chain links TRBV12-5 to TRBJ2-7; unclear D gene. CDR1 and CDR2 (germline): LGHNT, FRNRAP. The CDR3 totals 13 residues. Trimming stripped 6 bases from V and 1 base from J, with 10 bases between. CDR3 sequence reads: CASGKGSSYEQYF. In DNA form, the CDR3 reads TGTGCTAGTGGAAAGGGATCATCCTACGAGCAGTACTTC.

CDR3 sequence (DNA): TGTGCCATCCAGCCCCCCGGGACTAGCCTAAGAATCTACGAGCAGTACTTC. Translated: CAIQPPGTSLRIYEQYF. The V call is TRBV21-1, the J call TRBJ2-7; TRBD2 is the table's D call, not checked against the DNA. TRBV21-1 is a listed pseudogene. The CDR3 totals 17 residues.

This clone was counted a single time. The rearrangement links TRBV10-3 to TRBJ2-2; D is unclear. V lost 0 bases to trimming and J lost 0 bases, with 11 bases between them. CDR3 length: 17 residues. Germline V CDR1 and CDR2: ENHRY, SYGVKD. The CDR3 nucleotides are TGTGCCATCAGTGAGTCATCAGCCCCGGCGAACACCGGGGAGCTGTTTTTT. This encodes CAISESSAPANTGELFF.

CDR3 in DNA: TGTGCCAGCAGTCCACTTGGGGCGGGACAGCCCCAGCATTTT. It encodes CASSPLGAGQPQHF. The V call is TRBV6-5, the J call TRBJ1-5; possible D gene TRBD1, 5 bases. Trimming removed 5 bases from V and 7 bases from J, with 15 bases in between. Germline V gene sequence: CDR1 MNHEY, CDR2 SVGAGI. The CDR3 sequence is 14 residues long.

The chain joins TRBV12-3 or TRBV12-4 to TRBJ1-4, with 7 bases aligning to TRBD1. V shed 4 bases and J 11 bases; nucleotides not matched to a gene: 4. The CDR3 extends over 12 amino acids. DNA for the CDR3: TGTGCCAGCAGTTGGACAGGAGAGAAACTGTTTTTT. This gives the protein CASSWTGEKLFF.

The chain couples TRBV6-5 to TRBJ1-1, with D perhaps TRBD1 (6 bases). Per the germline V gene, CDR1 is MNHEY and CDR2 is SVGAGI. The V gene lost 2 bases and the J gene lost 1 base, with 8 bases spanning the gap. This CDR3 is built from 14 residues. The CDR3 DNA follows: TGTGCCAGCAGTTACGGGGGCGGGAACACTGAAGCTTTCTTT. Translation: CASSYGGGNTEAFF.

The rearrangement uses TRBV6-5 and TRBJ2-2; a possible D gene is TRBD1 (8 bases). Trimming cost V 6 bases and J 4 bases, with 15 bases left between them. There are 15 residues in the CDR3. The V gene's germline CDR1 is MNHEY and CDR2 SVGAGI. CDR3 nucleotides: TGTGCCAGCAGACGACAGGGGAGGGGCACCGGGGAGCTGTTTTTT. This codes for CASRRQGRGTGELFF.

This clone was observed at least ten times. The rearrangement joins TRBV6-2 or TRBV6-3 to TRBJ2-7, with 7 bases fitting TRBD1. CDR3 length: 13 residues. The V segment lost 2 bases and the J segment 6 bases; nucleotides outside the gene matches: 4. CDR1 is MNHEY, CDR2 SVGEGT, per germline. CDR3 bases: TGTGCCAGCAGTTACGGACAGGCCTTCGAGCAGTACTTC. Residues: CASSYGQAFEQYF.

This sequence joins TRBV18 and TRBJ1-1, with 7 bases lining up with TRBD1. V lost 3 bases to trimming and J lost 1 base; unmatched junction nucleotides: 5. Germline V gene lookup returns CDR1 KGHSH and CDR2 LQKENI. The CDR3 sequence is 15 residues long. DNA for the CDR3: TGTGCCAGCTCACCGCTACAGGGGAGGAACACTGAAGCTTTCTTT. This gives the protein CASSPLQGRNTEAFF.

The chain combines TRBV6-1 with TRBJ2-7, with D unresolved. The CDR3 spans 13 residues. Germline CDR1 and CDR2: MNHNS and SASEGT. Between the trimmed V and J ends, which lost 3 bases and 3 bases, there was a span of 9 bases. The CDR3 protein is CASSEGRSYEQYF. In DNA form, the CDR3 reads TGTGCCAGCAGTGAGGGCCGGAGCTACGAGCAGTACTTC.

The rearrangement uses TRBV7-9 and TRBJ2-7, with 8 bases that match TRBD1. The CDR3 is 14 amino acids. Germline V CDR1 and CDR2: SEHNR, FQNEAQ (reference sequence). V was clipped by 4 bases and J by 5 bases; unmatched bases: 7. CDR3: CASSYRDRPDEQYF. The CDR3 bases are TGTGCCAGCAGCTACCGGGACAGGCCCGACGAGCAGTACTTC.

The chain recombines TRBV14 with TRBJ2-5, with D perhaps TRBD2 (5 bases). V was clipped by 6 bases and J by 7 bases, with 15 bases between them. The CDR3 consists of 13 residues. The germline V gene encodes CDR1 SGHDN and CDR2 FVKESK. The CDR3 reads CASSQEVRGTQYF. CDR3 nucleotide sequence: TGTGCCAGCAGTCAGGAGGTCCGAGGGACCCAGTACTTC. Complete variable domain (other parts from reference TRBV14 and TRBJ2-5): EAGVTQFPSHSVIEKGQTVTLRCDPISGHDNLYWYRRVMGKEIKFLLHFVKESKQDESGMPNNRFLAERTGGTYSTLKVQPAELEDSGVYFCASSQEVRGTQYFGPGTRLLVL.

This chain joins TRBV5-7 and TRBJ2-7, with D maybe TRBD1 (5 bases). TRBV5-7 is an ORF, with its function uncertain. V lost 5 bases, J lost 0 bases, and 15 bases lay in between. The CDR3 spans 15 residues. The CDR3 region has the DNA TGTGCCAGCAGTCGCACAGGTGCTAGCTCCTACGAGCAGTACTTC. Its translation is CASSRTGASSYEQYF.

The V call is TRBV5-4, the J call TRBJ1-1; no reliable D call. The CDR3 runs 11 residues. Germline V gene lookup returns CDR1 SGHNT and CDR2 YYREEE (reference sequence). Trimming stripped 4 bases from V and 6 bases from J, with 7 bases between. CDR3 coding DNA: TGTGCCAGCAGCGGTGGTTCTGAAGCTTTCTTT. Translation: CASSGGSEAFF.

The genes are TRBV7-3 and TRBJ2-2, with TRBD2 matching 8 bases. The CDR3 consists of 19 residues. Trimming removed 5 bases from V and 0 bases from J; junction bases left unmatched: 14. Germline CDR1 reads SGHTA; CDR2 reads FQGTGA. Written as DNA, the CDR3 is TGTGCCAGCAGCCCCCAGGCTGGCGGGGGGACGACGAACACCGGGGAGCTGTTTTTT. It is translated as CASSPQAGGGTTNTGELFF.

This clone appeared a few times. This specimen includes other DNA sequences encoding the same CDR3. V is TRBV29-1 and J is TRBJ1-5, with 7 bases fitting TRBD1. In germline, CDR1 is SQVTM, CDR2 ANQGSEA. This CDR3 is 13 amino acids long. V trimming: 4 bases; J trimming: 2 bases; junction bases outside the gene matches: 2. The CDR3 coding sequence is TGCAGCGTTGGAGGGGGCGGCAATCAGCCCCAGCATTTT. Its translation is CSVGGGGNQPQHF.

This clone was recorded a few times. The DNA of the CDR3 is TGTGCCAGCAGCTCCGGGACAGGGGCTTTAGGGGAGCAGTACTTC. Its protein product is CASSSGTGALGEQYF. This sequence joins TRBV6-5 and TRBJ2-7; 10 nucleotides match TRBD1. The CDR3 has 15 amino acids. The V gene end was trimmed by 6 bases and the J gene end by 7 bases; junction bases not matched to a gene: 12. Germline CDR1 and CDR2: MNHEY and SVGAGI.

The chain combines TRBV1 with TRBJ2-7; whether TRBD1, the table's D call, matches the DNA was not checked. TRBV1 counts as a pseudogene. There are 15 residues in the CDR3. The CDR3, as DNA: TGCACCAGCAGCCATTCCGACAAGAGCTCCTACGAGCAGTACTTC. It specifies CTSSHSDKSSYEQYF.